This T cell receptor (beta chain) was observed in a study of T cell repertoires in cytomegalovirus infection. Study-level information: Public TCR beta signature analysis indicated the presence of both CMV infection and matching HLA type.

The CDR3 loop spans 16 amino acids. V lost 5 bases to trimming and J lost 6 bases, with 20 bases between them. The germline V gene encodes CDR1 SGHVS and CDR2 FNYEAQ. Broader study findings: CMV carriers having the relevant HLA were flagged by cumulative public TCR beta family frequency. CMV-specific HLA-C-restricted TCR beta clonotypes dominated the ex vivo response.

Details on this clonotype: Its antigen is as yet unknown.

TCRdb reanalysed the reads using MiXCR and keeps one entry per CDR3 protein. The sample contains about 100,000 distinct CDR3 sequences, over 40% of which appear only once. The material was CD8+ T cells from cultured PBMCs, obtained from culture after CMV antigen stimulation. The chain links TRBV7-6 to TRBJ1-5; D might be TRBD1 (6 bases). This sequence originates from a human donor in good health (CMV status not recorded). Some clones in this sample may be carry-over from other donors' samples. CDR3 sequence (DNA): TGTGCCAGCAGCAATCAAATAGGGGGTGGGGCTCAGCCCCAGCATTTT. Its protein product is CASSNQIGGGAQPQHF.